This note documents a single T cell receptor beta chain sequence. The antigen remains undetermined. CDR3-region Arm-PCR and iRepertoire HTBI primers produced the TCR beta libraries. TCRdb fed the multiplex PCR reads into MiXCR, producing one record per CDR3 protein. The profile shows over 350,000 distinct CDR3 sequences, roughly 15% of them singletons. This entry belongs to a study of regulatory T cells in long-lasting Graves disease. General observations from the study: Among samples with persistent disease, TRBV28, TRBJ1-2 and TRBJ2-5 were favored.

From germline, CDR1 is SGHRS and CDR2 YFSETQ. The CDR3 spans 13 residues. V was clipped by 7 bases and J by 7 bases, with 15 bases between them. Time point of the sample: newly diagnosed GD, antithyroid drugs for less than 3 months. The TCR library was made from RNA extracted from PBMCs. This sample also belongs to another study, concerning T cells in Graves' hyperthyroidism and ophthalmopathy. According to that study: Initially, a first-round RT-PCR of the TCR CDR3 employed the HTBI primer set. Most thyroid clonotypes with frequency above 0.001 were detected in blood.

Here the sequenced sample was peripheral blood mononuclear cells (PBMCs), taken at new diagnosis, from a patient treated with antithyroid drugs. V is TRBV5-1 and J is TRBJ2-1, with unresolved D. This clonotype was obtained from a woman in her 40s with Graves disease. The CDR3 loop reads CASRTVPNNEQFF. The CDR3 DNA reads TGCGCCAGCCGAACAGTACCCAATAATGAGCAGTTCTTC.